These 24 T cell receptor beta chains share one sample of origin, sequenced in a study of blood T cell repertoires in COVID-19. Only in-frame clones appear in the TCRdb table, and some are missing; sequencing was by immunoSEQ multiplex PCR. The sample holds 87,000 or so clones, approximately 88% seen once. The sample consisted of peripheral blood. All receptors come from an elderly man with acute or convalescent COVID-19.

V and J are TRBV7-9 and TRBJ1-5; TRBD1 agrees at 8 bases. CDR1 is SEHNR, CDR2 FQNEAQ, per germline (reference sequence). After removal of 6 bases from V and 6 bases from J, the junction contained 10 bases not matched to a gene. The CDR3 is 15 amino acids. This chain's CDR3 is CASSLTGEVGQPQHF. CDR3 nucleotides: TGTGCCAGCAGTTTGACAGGGGAGGTCGGTCAGCCCCAGCATTTT.

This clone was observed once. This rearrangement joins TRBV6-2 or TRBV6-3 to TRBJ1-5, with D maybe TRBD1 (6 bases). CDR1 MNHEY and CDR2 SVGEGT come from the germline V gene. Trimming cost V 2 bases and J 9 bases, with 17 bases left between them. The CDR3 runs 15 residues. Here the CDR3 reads CASSYGGGGNWPQHF. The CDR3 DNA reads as TGTGCCAGCAGTTACGGAGGGGGGGGCAATTGGCCCCAGCATTTT.

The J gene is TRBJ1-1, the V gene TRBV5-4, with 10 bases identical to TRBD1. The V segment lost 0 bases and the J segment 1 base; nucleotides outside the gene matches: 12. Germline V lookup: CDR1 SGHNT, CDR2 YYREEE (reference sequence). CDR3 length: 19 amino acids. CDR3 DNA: TGTGCCAGCAGCTTGGCCGACAGGGGGCCAAAGAAGGGGAACACTGAAGCTTTCTTT. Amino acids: CASSLADRGPKKGNTEAFF.

DNA for the CDR3: TGTGCCAGCTCACCACGGAACGGGGGAAAGAACACTGAAGCTTTCTTT. Translation gives CASSPRNGGKNTEAFF. The chain recombines TRBV18 with TRBJ1-1; D perhaps matches TRBD1 (5 bases). Germline V gene data show CDR1 as KGHSH and CDR2 as LQKENI. The CDR3 spans 16 residues. The germline V and J ends were trimmed by 1 base and 1 base, with 13 bases remaining between them.

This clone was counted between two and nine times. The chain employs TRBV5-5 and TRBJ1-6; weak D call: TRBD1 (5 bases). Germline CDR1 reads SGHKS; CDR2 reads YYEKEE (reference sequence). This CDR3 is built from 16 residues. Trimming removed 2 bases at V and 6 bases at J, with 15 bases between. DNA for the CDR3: TGTGCCAGCAGCTTCGTGAGACAGATTATTAATTCACCCCTCCACTTT. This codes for CASSFVRQIINSPLHF.

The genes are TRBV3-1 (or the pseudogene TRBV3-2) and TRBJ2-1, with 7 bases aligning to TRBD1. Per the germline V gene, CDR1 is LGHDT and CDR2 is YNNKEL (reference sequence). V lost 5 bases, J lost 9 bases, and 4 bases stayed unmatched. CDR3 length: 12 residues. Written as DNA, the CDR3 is TGTGCCAGCAGCGAAGGGGGCATTGAGCAGTTCTTC. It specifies CASSEGGIEQFF.

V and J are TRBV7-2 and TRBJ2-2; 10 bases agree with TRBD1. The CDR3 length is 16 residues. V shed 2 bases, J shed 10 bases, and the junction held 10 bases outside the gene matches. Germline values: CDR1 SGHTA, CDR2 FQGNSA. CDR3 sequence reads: CASSLPRQGAILELFF. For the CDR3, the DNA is TGTGCCAGCAGCTTACCCCGACAGGGGGCTATTTTGGAGCTGTTTTTT.

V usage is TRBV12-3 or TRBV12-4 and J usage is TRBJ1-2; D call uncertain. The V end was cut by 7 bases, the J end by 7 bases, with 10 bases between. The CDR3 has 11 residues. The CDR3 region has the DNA TGTGCCAGCACCCTTAGTAGTGGCTACACCTTC. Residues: CASTLSSGYTF.

The CDR3 DNA follows: TGTGCCAGCAGTTACGTCCGGACAGATCTTGGTTATGGCTACACCTTC. As protein: CASSYVRTDLGYGYTF. J is TRBJ1-2 and V is TRBV6-5; tentatively, D is TRBD1 (6 bases). V was shortened by 2 bases and J by 5 bases, with 18 bases between the two germline ends. Germline CDR1 and CDR2: MNHEY and SVGAGI. The CDR3 contains 16 residues.

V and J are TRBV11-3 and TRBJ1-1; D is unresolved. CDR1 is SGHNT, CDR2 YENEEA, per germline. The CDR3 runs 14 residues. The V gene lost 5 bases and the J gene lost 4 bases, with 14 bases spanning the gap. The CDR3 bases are TGTGCCAGCAGCCGAGGTTGGGGAGGCACTGAAGCTTTCTTT. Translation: CASSRGWGGTEAFF. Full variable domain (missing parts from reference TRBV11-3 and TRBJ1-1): EAGVVQSPRYKIIEKKQPVAFWCNPISGHNTLYWYLQNLGQGPELLIRYENEEAVDDSQLPKDRFSAERLKGVDSTLKIQPAELGDSAVYLCASSRGWGGTEAFFGQGTRLTVV.

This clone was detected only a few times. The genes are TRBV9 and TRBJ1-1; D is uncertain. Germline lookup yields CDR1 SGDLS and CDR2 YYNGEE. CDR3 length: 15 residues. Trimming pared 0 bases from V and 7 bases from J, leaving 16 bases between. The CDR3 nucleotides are TGTGCCAGCAGCGTAGCGAGGGAACTCAAGCTTGAAGCTTTCTTT. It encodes CASSVARELKLEAFF.

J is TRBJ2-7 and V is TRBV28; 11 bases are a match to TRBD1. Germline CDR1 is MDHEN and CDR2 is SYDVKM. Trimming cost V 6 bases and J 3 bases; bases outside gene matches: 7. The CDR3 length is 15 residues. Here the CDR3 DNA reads TGTGCCAGCAGCTCCGGGACAGGGGGATTCTACGAGCAGTACTTC. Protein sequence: CASSSGTGGFYEQYF.

This CDR3 reads CASQTRRRGDNEQFF. The CDR3 bases are TGTGCCAGCCAAACGCGGCGCAGGGGGGACAATGAGCAGTTCTTC. The gene calls are TRBV27 and TRBJ2-1, with D perhaps matching TRBD1 (7 bases). Trimming pared 8 bases from V and 5 bases from J, leaving 19 bases between. Germline V gene data show CDR1 as MNHEY and CDR2 as SMNVEV (reference sequence). CDR3 length: 15 residues.

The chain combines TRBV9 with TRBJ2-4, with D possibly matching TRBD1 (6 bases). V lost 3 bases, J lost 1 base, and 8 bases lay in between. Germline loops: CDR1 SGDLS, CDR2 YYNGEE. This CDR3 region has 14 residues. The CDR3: CASSERGAKNIQYF. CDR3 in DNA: TGTGCCAGCAGCGAGAGGGGGGCCAAAAACATTCAGTACTTC.

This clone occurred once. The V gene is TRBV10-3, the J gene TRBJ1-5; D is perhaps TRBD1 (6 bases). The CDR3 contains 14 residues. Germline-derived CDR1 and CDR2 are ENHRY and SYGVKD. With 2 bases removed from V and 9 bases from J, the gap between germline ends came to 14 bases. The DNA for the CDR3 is TGTGCCATCAGTGAGGGGACAAGCCAGGGGCCCCAGCATTTT. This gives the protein CAISEGTSQGPQHF.

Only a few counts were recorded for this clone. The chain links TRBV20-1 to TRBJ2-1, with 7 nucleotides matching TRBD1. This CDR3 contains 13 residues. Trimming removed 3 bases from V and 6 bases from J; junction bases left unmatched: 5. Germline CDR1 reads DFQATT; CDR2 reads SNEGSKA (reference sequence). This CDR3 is CSASTGQPNEQFF. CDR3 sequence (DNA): TGCAGTGCTAGTACGGGACAGCCCAATGAGCAGTTCTTC.

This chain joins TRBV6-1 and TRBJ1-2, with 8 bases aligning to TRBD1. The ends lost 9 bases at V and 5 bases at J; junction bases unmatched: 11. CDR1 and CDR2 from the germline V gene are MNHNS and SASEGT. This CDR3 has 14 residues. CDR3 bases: TGTGCCAGTTGTCCGGGACAGGTGATTTATGGCTACACCTTC. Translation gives CASCPGQVIYGYTF.

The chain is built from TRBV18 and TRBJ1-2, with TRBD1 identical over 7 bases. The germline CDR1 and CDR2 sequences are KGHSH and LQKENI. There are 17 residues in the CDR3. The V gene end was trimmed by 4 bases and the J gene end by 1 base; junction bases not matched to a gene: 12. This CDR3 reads CASSLSGQSLLNYGYTF. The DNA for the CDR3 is TGTGCCAGCTCACTATCGGGACAGTCGCTCCTTAACTATGGCTACACCTTC.

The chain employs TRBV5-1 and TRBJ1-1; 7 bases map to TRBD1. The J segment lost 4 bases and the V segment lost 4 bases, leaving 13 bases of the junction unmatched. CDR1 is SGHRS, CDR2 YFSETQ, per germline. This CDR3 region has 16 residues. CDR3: CASSLTTGSGFTEAFF. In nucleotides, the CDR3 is TGCGCCAGCAGCCTGACGACAGGGAGTGGGTTCACTGAAGCTTTCTTT.

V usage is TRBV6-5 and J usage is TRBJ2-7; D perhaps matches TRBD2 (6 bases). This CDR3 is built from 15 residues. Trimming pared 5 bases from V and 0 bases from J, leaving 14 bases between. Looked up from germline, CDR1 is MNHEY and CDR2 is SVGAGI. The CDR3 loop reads CASSPSSVSSYEQYF. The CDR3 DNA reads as TGTGCCAGCAGTCCCTCTAGCGTCAGCTCCTACGAGCAGTACTTC.

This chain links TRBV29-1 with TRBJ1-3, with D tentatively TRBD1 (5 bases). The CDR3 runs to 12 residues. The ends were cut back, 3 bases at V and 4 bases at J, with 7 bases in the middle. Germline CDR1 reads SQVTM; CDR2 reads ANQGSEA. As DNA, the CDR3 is TGCAGCGTTGATACAGGCGGAAACACCATATATTTT. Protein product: CSVDTGGNTIYF.

CDR3 bases: TGCGCCAGCAGCTTGGCCAGGACAGGATATATGAACACTGAAGCTTTCTTT. Amino acids: CASSLARTGYMNTEAFF. The chain carries TRBV5-1 and TRBJ1-1; 7 bases match TRBD1. J was trimmed by 0 bases and V by 0 bases; bases with no gene match: 8. Germline values: CDR1 SGHRS, CDR2 YFSETQ. The CDR3 has 17 amino acids. The full variable domain, rest sourced from reference TRBV5-1 and TRBJ1-1, is KAGVTQTPRYLIKTRGQQVTLSCSPISGHRSVSWYQQTPGQGLQFLFEYFSETQRNKGNFPGRFSGRQFSNSRSEMNVSTLELGDSALYLCASSLARTGYMNTEAFFGQGTRLTVV.

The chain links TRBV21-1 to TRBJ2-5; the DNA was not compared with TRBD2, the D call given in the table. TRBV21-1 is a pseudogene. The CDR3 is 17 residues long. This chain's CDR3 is CASSIPSGRQVQETQYF. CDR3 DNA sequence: TGTGCCAGCAGCATACCTAGCGGGAGACAGGTACAAGAGACCCAGTACTTC.

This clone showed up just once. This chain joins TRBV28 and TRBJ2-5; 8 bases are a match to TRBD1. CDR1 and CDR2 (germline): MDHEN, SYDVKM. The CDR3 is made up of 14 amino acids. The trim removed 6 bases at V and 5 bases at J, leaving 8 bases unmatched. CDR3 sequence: CASRYQGAGETQYF. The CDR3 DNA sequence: TGTGCCAGCAGGTATCAGGGGGCGGGGGAGACCCAGTACTTC.